These 10 T cell receptor beta chains came from one sample sequenced in a study of T cells in Graves' hyperthyroidism and ophthalmopathy. Amplified TCR beta CDR3 regions came from RNA transcripts. The HTBI primer set drove a first-round RT-PCR of the TCR CDR3. TCRdb used MiXCR to reprocess the multiplex PCR reads, holding one entry per CDR3 protein. Among around 380,000 distinct CDR3 sequences listed, roughly 12% were seen once. The sequenced sample consisted of blood. All receptors come from a man aged 25 to 40 with Graves' hyperthyroidism that later progressed to Graves' ophthalmopathy.

In this sample, this clonotype turned up a few times. The chain recombines TRBV3-1 with TRBJ2-2; 7 bases map to TRBD2. The junction had 3 bases not matched to a gene; V was cut back by 4 bases and J by 4 bases. This CDR3 is built from 14 residues. Germline CDR1 reads LGHDT; CDR2 reads YNNKEL (reference sequence). In DNA form, the CDR3 reads TGTGCCAGCAGCCGAGGGGAGGGCACCGGGGAGCTGTTTTTT. It translates to CASSRGEGTGELFF. Looking up the rest from reference TRBV3-1 and TRBJ2-2 gives the full variable domain: DTAVSQTPKYLVTQMGNDKSIKCEQNLGHDTMYWYKQDSKKFLKIMFSYNNKELIINETVPNRFSPKSPDKAHLNLHINSLELGDSAVYFCASSRGEGTGELFFGEGSRLTVL.

The chain has TRBV11-2 and TRBJ2-7, with 12 nucleotides matching TRBD2. V gave up 3 bases and J gave up 1 base; unmatched junction bases: 7. Germline V gene lookup returns CDR1 SGHAT and CDR2 FQNNGV. The CDR3 has 17 amino acids. CDR3 DNA: TGTGCCAGCAGCTTTCTACTAGCGGGGGGTCCTTCCTACGAGCAGTACTTC. It translates to CASSFLLAGGPSYEQYF.

This chain links TRBV19 with TRBJ2-5; tentative D call: TRBD1 (6 bases). V was trimmed by 7 bases and J by 5 bases, leaving 14 bases between them. CDR1 is LNHDA, CDR2 SQIVND, per germline (reference sequence). This CDR3 spans 13 amino acids. The CDR3 bases are TGTGCCAGTAAGCAGGGGTCTGGGGAGACCCAGTACTTC. Protein product: CASKQGSGETQYF.

This clonotype was seen many times. V usage is TRBV7-8 and J usage is TRBJ1-5; D not resolved. V lost 5 bases and J lost 0, with 14 bases in between. There are 16 residues in the CDR3. The germline gives CDR1 SGHVS, CDR2 FQNEAQ. In nucleotides, the CDR3 is TGTGCCAGCAGCCTAGAGGACCGAACTAGCAATCAGCCCCAGCATTTT. It encodes CASSLEDRTSNQPQHF.

The rearrangement links TRBV3-1 to TRBJ1-2; no clear D. The CDR3 is made up of 13 amino acids. Trimming took 0 bases from V and 6 from J, leaving 8 bases between them. CDR1 and CDR2 (germline): LGHDT, YNNKEL (reference sequence). In DNA form, the CDR3 reads TGTGCCAGCAGCCAAGATGGCGTCCATGGCTACACCTTC. This codes for CASSQDGVHGYTF.

About this clonotype: The germline gene is not matched at one end of the junction; a read error may be the cause. The V gene is TRBV27, the J gene TRBJ2-1, with TRBD2 as a possible D gene (5 bases). The V gene's germline CDR1 is MNHEY and CDR2 SMNVEV (reference sequence). The CDR3 contains 15 residues. The CDR3 DNA reads as TGTGCCAGCAGTTTAGCCAGCGGAGCCTACAATGAGCAGTCCTTC. This codes for CASSLASGAYNEQSF.

This clonotype has only a few counts. The chain uses TRBV18 and TRBJ2-2; 9 bases match TRBD2. V lost 0 bases to trimming and J lost 4 bases; unmatched junction nucleotides: 3. CDR3 length: 16 residues. Germline CDR1 and CDR2: KGHSH and LQKENI. The CDR3 loop reads CASSPPSGGFTGELFF. As DNA, the CDR3 is TGTGCCAGCTCACCACCTAGCGGGGGATTCACCGGGGAGCTGTTTTTT.

This clonotype has just a few counts. The chain joins TRBV6-5 to TRBJ2-7, with 10 positions matching TRBD1. The CDR3 has 14 residues. The germline V gene has CDR1 MNHEY and CDR2 SVGAGI. V trimming: 2 bases; J trimming: 7 bases; junction bases outside the gene matches: 5. In DNA, the CDR3 is TGTGCCAGCAGTTACCGGACAGGGGGGCCGGAGCAGTACTTC. Protein product: CASSYRTGGPEQYF.

This clonotype was recorded many times. The chain uses TRBV12-3 or TRBV12-4 and TRBJ1-4; TRBD1 matches 7 bases. J lost 7 bases, V lost 5 bases, and 7 bases had no gene match. The CDR3 covers 14 residues. CDR3 nucleotide sequence: TGTGCCAGCAGTCCAACAGGGGACGGTGAAAAACTGTTTTTT. Translation: CASSPTGDGEKLFF.

This sequence joins TRBV28 and TRBJ2-1; 8 bases align to TRBD2. From germline, CDR1 is MDHEN and CDR2 SYDVKM. V lost 2 bases and J lost 5; bases outside the gene matches: 5. This CDR3 region has 15 residues. CDR3 bases: TGTGCCAGCAGTTTAACAGCGGGGGTAAACAATGAGCAGTTCTTC. Translation gives CASSLTAGVNNEQFF. The variable domain in full, with the rest retrieved from reference TRBV28 and TRBJ2-1, is DVKVTQSSRYLVKRTGEKVFLECVQDMDHENMFWYRQDPGLGLRLIYFSYDVKMKEKGDIPEGYSVSREKKERFSLILESASTNQTSMYLCASSLTAGVNNEQFFGPGTRLTVL.